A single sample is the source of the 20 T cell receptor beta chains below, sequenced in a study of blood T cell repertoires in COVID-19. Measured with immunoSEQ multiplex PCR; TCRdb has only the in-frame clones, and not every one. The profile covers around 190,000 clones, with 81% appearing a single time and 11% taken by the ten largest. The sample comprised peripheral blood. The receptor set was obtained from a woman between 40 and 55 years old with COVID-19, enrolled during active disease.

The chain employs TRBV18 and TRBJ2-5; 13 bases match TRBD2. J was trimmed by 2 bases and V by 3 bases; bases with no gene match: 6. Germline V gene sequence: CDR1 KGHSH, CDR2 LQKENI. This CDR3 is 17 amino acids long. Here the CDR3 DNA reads TGTGCCAGCTCACCGCGTGGGGGACTAGCGGGACAAGAGACCCAGTACTTC. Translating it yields CASSPRGGLAGQETQYF.

Here the CDR3 reads CASSMGLVFYEQYF. The CDR3 DNA is TGTGCCAGCAGCATGGGACTAGTCTTTTACGAGCAGTACTTC. This chain uses TRBV28 with TRBJ2-7, with 8 bases fitting TRBD2. V shed 6 bases, J shed 4 bases, and the junction held 8 bases outside the gene matches. In germline, CDR1 is MDHEN, CDR2 SYDVKM. The CDR3 totals 14 residues.

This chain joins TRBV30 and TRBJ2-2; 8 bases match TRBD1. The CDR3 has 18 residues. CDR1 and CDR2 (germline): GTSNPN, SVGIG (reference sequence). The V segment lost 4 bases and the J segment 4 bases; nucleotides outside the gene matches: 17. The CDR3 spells CAWIAHRGSSRGTGELFF. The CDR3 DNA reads TGTGCCTGGATAGCCCACAGGGGGAGTAGCAGGGGCACCGGGGAGCTGTTTTTT.

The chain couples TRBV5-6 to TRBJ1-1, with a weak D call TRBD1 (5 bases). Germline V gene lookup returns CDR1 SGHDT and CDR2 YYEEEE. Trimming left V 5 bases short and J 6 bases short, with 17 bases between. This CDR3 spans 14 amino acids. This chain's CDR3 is CASSSGVGRPEAFF. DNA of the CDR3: TGTGCCAGCAGTTCGGGGGTGGGCAGGCCTGAAGCTTTCTTT.

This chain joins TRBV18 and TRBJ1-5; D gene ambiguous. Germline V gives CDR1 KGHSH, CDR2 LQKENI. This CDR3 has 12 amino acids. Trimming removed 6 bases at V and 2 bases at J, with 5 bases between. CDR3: CASSQGNQPQHF. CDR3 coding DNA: TGTGCCAGCTCCCAGGGCAATCAGCCCCAGCATTTT.

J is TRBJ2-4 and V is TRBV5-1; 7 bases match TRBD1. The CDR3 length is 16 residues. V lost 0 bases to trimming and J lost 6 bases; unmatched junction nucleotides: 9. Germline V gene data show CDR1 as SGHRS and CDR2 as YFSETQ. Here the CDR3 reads CASSLGGQRFGNIQYF. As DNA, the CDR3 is TGCGCCAGCAGCTTGGGGGGACAGAGGTTCGGAAACATTCAGTACTTC.

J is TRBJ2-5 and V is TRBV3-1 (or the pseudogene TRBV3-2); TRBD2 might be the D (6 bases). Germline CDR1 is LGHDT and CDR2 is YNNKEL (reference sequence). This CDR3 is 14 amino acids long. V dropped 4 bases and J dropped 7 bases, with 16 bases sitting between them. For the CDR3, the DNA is TGTGCCAGCAGCCGCGGGACCTCAGGTGGGACCCAGTACTTC. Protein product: CASSRGTSGGTQYF.

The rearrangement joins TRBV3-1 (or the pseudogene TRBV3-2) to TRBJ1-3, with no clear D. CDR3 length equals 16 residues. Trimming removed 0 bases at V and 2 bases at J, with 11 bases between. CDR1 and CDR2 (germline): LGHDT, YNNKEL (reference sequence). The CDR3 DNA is TGTGCCAGCAGCCAAGATAGCCCCGGGACTGGAAACACCATATATTTT. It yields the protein CASSQDSPGTGNTIYF.

The CDR3 bases are TGTGCCAGCAGCGTTCTGCGGCGAACCGGGGAGCTGTTTTTT. Its translation is CASSVLRRTGELFF. The genes are TRBV7-8 and TRBJ2-2; no reliable D call. The CDR3 length is 14 residues. Germline V gene data show CDR1 as SGHVS and CDR2 as FQNEAQ. V lost 5 bases and J lost 5, with 12 bases in between. Full variable domain (remainder filled in from reference TRBV7-8 and TRBJ2-2): GAGVSQSPRYKVAKRGQDVALRCDPISGHVSLFWYQQALGQGPEFLTYFQNEAQLDKSGLPSDRFFAERPEGSVSTLKIQRTQQEDSAVYLCASSVLRRTGELFFGEGSRLTVL.

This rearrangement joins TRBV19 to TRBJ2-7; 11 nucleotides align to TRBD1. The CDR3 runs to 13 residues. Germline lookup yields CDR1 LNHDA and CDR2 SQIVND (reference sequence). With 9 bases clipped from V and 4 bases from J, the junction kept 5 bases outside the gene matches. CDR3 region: CASPGTGGYEQYV. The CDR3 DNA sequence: TGTGCCAGCCCCGGGACAGGGGGGTACGAGCAGTACGTC.

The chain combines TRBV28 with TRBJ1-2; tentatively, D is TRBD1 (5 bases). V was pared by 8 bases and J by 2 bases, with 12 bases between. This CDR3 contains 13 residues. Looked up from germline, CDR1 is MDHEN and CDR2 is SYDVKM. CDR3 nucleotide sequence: TGTGCCAGCGGCTCCACAGGAAACTATGGCTACACCTTC. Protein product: CASGSTGNYGYTF.

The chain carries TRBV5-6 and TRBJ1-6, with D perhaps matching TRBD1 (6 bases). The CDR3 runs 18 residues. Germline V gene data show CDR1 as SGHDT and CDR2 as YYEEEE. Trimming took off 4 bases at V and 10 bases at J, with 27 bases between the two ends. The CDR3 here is CASSPRQARQAGLSPLHF. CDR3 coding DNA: TGTGCCAGCAGCCCACGACAGGCTCGTCAAGCTGGATTGTCACCCCTCCACTTT.

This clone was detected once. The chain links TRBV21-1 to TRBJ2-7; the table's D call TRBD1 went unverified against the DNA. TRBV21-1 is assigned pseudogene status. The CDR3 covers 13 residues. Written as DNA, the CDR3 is TGTGCCAGCAGCAAAGACAGATCCTACGAGCAGTACGTC. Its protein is CASSKDRSYEQYV.

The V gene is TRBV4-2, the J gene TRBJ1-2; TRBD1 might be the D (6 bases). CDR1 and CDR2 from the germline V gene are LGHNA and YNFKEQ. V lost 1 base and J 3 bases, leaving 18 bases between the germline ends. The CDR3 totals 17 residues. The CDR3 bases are TGTGCCAGCAGCCAAGTATTTCTGGGGGCAGTGGACTATGGCTACACCTTC. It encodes CASSQVFLGAVDYGYTF.

The CDR3 is CASSYHRLAGYNEQFF. The CDR3 DNA sequence: TGTGCCAGCAGTTACCATCGCCTAGCGGGGTACAATGAGCAGTTCTTC. The gene calls are TRBV6-2 or TRBV6-3 and TRBJ2-1, with TRBD2 identical over 9 bases. V dropped 2 bases and J dropped 4; count of bases not matched to a gene: 6. Germline V gene lookup returns CDR1 MNHEY and CDR2 SVGEGT. This CDR3 has 16 residues.

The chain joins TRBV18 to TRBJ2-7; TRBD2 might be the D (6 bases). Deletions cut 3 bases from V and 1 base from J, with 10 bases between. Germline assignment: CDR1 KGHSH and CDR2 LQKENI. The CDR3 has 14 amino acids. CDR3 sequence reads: CASSPREQSYEQYF. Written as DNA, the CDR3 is TGTGCCAGCTCACCTCGGGAGCAATCCTACGAGCAGTACTTC.

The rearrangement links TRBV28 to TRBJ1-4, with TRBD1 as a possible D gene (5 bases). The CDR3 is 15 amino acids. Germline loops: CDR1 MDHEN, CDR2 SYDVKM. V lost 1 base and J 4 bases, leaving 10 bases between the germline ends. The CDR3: CASSLSPGVNEKLFF. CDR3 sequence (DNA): TGTGCCAGCAGTTTATCTCCGGGGGTTAATGAAAAACTGTTTTTT.

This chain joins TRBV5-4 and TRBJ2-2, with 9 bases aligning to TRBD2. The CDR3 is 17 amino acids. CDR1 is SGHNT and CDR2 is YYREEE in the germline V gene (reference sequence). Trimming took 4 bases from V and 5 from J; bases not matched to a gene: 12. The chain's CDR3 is CASSRGVLAGGTGELFF. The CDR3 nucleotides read TGTGCCAGCAGCCGTGGGGTCTTGGCGGGGGGGACCGGGGAGCTGTTTTTT. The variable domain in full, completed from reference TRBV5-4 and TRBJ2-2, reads ETGVTQSPTHLIKTRGQQVTLRCSSQSGHNTVSWYQQALGQGPQFIFQYYREEENGRGNFPPRFSGLQFPNYSSELNVNALELDDSALYLCASSRGVLAGGTGELFFGEGSRLTVL.

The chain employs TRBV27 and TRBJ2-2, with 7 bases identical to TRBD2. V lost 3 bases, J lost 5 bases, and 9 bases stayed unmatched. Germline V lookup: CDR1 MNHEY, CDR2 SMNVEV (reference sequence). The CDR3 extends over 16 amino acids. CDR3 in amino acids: CASSLIAGVRTGELFF. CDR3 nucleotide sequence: TGTGCCAGCAGTTTGATTGCGGGAGTTCGGACCGGGGAGCTGTTTTTT.

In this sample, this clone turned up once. The CDR3 bases are TGTGCCAGCAGTGTCGGACTAGTTGGAGATACGCAGTATTTT. Protein: CASSVGLVGDTQYF. This sequence joins TRBV28 and TRBJ2-3; 7 nucleotides agree with TRBD2. This CDR3 has 14 amino acids. J was trimmed by 5 bases and V by 5 bases; bases with no gene match: 7. Germline CDR1 and CDR2: MDHEN and SYDVKM. Combining the CDR3 with reference TRBV28 and TRBJ2-3 gives the whole variable domain DVKVTQSSRYLVKRTGEKVFLECVQDMDHENMFWYRQDPGLGLRLIYFSYDVKMKEKGDIPEGYSVSREKKERFSLILESASTNQTSMYLCASSVGLVGDTQYFGPGTRLTVL.